These T cell receptor beta chains were read from a single sample in a study of T cell responses to AZD1222 COVID-19 vaccine. Assay used: immunoSEQ multiplex PCR; TCRdb lists only in-frame clones, some missing. Of about 120,000 clones in the sample, approximately 92% were seen once. The sequencing used peripheral blood, collected on day 0 of AZD1222 vaccination. Receptors originate from an adult in good health. Each CDR3 is given with its conserved first and last residue. The D gene is left open where the match is weak. Only some rows state a clone size, as once, few, many or a class for expanded clones.

V gene,clone size,D gene,J gene,CDR3 protein,CDR3 DNA
TRBV6-4,-,TRBD1,TRBJ1-2,CASSADRVDGYTF,TGTGCCAGCAGTGCGGACAGGGTAGATGGCTACACCTTC
TRBV12-3/TRBV12-4,-,-,TRBJ1-3,CASSPGSGNTIYF,TGTGCCAGCAGTCCAGGATCTGGAAACACCATATATTTT
TRBV20-1,-,-,TRBJ2-2,CSARDGGELFF,TGCAGTGCTAGAGATGGCGGGGAGCTGTTTTTT
TRBV29-1,-,-,TRBJ1-1,CSVEMNTEAFF,TGCAGCGTTGAGATGAACACTGAAGCTTTCTTT
TRBV4-1,few,-,TRBJ2-2,CASSQTGLNTGELFF,TGCGCCAGCAGCCAAACGGGTTTGAACACCGGGGAGCTGTTTTTT
TRBV4-1,-,-,TRBJ2-5,CASSPGIGETQYF,TGCGCCAGCAGCCCGGGGATCGGGGAGACCCAGTACTTC
TRBV15,-,-,TRBJ1-1,CATRDWGVMNTEAFF,TGTGCCACCCGTGACTGGGGGGTGATGAACACTGAAGCTTTCTTT
TRBV12-3/TRBV12-4,-,-,TRBJ1-1,CASSAGENTEAFF,TGTGCCAGCAGTGCGGGGGAGAACACTGAAGCTTTCTTT
TRBV5-1,once,-,TRBJ1-3,CASSPSAASGNTIYF,TGCGCCAGCAGCCCCTCGGCAGCCTCTGGAAACACCATATATTTT
TRBV12-3/TRBV12-4,-,-,TRBJ2-7,CASSLNRAQQYF,TGTGCCAGCAGTTTAAACCGGGCCCAGCAGTACTTC
TRBV6-2/TRBV6-3,-,-,TRBJ1-1,CASSYRTEPNTEAFF,TGTGCCAGCAGTTACCGGACAGAACCGAACACTGAAGCTTTCTTT
TRBV15,-,-,TRBJ2-7,CATSRSRDGVYEQYF,TGTGCCACCAGCAGGTCCAGGGATGGAGTCTACGAGCAGTACTTC
TRBV18,-,TRBD2,TRBJ2-1,CASSQRLAVYNEQFF,TGTGCCAGCTCCCAGCGACTAGCGGTATACAATGAGCAGTTCTTC
TRBV18,-,-,TRBJ2-5,CASSPRLRPDPETQYF,TGTGCCAGCTCACCCCGGTTGCGCCCCGATCCGGAGACCCAGTACTTC
TRBV5-1,-,TRBD2,TRBJ2-3,CASSPSGLGEKDTQYF,TGCGCCAGCAGCCCTTCCGGACTAGGTGAGAAAGATACGCAGTATTTT
TRBV5-1,-,TRBD2,TRBJ2-2,CASSPHAGGSATGELFF,TGCGCCAGCAGCCCCCACGCGGGGGGCTCGGCCACCGGGGAGCTGTTTTTT
TRBV6-6,-,-,TRBJ2-7,CASSRGESPLYEQYF,TGTGCCAGCAGTAGGGGTGAATCTCCCCTCTACGAGCAGTACTTC
TRBV7-9,once,TRBD1,TRBJ1-2,CASSLPGQGLYGYTF,TGTGCCAGCAGCTTGCCGGGACAGGGGCTCTACGGCTACACCTTC
TRBV10-3,-,-,TRBJ1-2,CAISESTPALYGYTF,TGTGCCATCAGTGAGTCGACTCCGGCTCTCTATGGCTACACCTTC
TRBV28,-,-,TRBJ2-5,CASRNNGNEETQYF,TGTGCCAGCAGGAATAACGGAAACGAAGAGACCCAGTACTTC
TRBV5-8,-,-,TRBJ2-5,CASSSEDILYQETQYF,TGTGCCAGCAGCTCGGAGGACATATTGTACCAAGAGACCCAGTACTTC
TRBV19,-,TRBD1,TRBJ1-2,CASTFIDRASGYTF,TGTGCCAGTACCTTCATCGACAGGGCCTCTGGCTACACCTTC
TRBV2,-,-,TRBJ2-1,CASTKDGNEQFF,TGTGCCAGCACCAAGGACGGCAATGAGCAGTTCTTC
TRBV27,-,-,TRBJ2-7,CASSLSGSGYEQYF,TGTGCCAGCAGTTTATCCGGTTCGGGGTACGAGCAGTACTTC
TRBV6-5,-,-,TRBJ1-6,CASSYEGRGSSPLHF,TGTGCCAGCAGTTACGAAGGCAGGGGAAGTTCACCCCTCCACTTT
TRBV24-1,-,-,TRBJ2-3,CATSDGGRTDTQYF,TGTGCCACCAGTGATGGCGGCAGAACAGATACGCAGTATTTT
TRBV11-2,-,TRBD2,TRBJ2-7,CASSLVFSGESYEQYF,TGTGCCAGCAGCTTAGTCTTTAGCGGGGAGTCCTACGAGCAGTACTTC
TRBV7-9,-,-,TRBJ2-7,CATRLLKGEQYF,TGTGCCACCAGACTATTAAAAGGAGAGCAGTACTTC
TRBV28,-,-,TRBJ1-2,CASSLIIASIYGYTF,TGTGCCAGCAGTTTAATTATAGCCTCAATCTATGGCTACACCTTC
TRBV6-2/TRBV6-3,once,-,TRBJ1-1,CASSYSATEAFF,TGTGCCAGCAGTTACTCAGCAACTGAAGCTTTCTTT
TRBV18,-,-,TRBJ2-7,CASSHDASIYEQYF,TGTGCCAGCTCACACGATGCCTCGATATACGAGCAGTACTTC
TRBV7-8,-,-,TRBJ1-3,CASSLGRRTVDSGNTIYF,TGTGCCAGCAGCTTAGGGAGACGGACGGTCGACTCTGGAAACACCATATATTTT
TRBV24-1,-,TRBD2,TRBJ2-1,CATSESGSFNEQFF,TGTGCCACCAGTGAAAGCGGGAGTTTCAATGAGCAGTTCTTC
TRBV10-3,-,-,TRBJ1-2,CAISGEVGEFGYTF,TGTGCCATCAGTGGAGAGGTGGGGGAGTTCGGCTACACCTTC
TRBV3-1/TRBV3-2,-,TRBD2,TRBJ2-7,CASSLRTSGSYEQYF,TGTGCCAGCAGCCTCCGGACTAGCGGCTCCTACGAGCAGTACTTC
TRBV19,-,TRBD2,TRBJ2-3,CASPHAGEDPDTQYF,TGTGCCAGTCCCCATGCGGGGGAGGACCCAGATACGCAGTATTTT
TRBV27,-,-,TRBJ1-6,CASPGHRNSPLHF,TGTGCCAGTCCGGGACACCGTAATTCACCCCTCCACTTT
TRBV11-2,-,-,TRBJ2-7,CASSLFLIAESYEQYF,TGTGCCAGCAGCTTATTTCTAATAGCGGAGTCCTACGAGCAGTACTTC
TRBV5-1,-,TRBD2,TRBJ2-5,CASSFTGGRGETQYF,TGCGCCAGCAGCTTCACGGGAGGCCGGGGGGAGACCCAGTACTTC
TRBV20-1,-,TRBD1,TRBJ1-5,CSASEGADNQPQHF,TGCAGTGCTAGTGAGGGGGCGGACAATCAGCCCCAGCATTTT
TRBV7-2,-,TRBD1,TRBJ2-5,CASSLPSGTGRQETQYF,TGTGCCAGCAGCCTCCCATCGGGGACAGGGCGCCAAGAGACCCAGTACTTC
TRBV4-1,-,TRBD1,TRBJ1-5,CASSHRQGYSNQPQHF,TGCGCCAGCAGCCACCGACAGGGGTATAGCAATCAGCCCCAGCATTTT
TRBV6-1,-,-,TRBJ2-7,CASSEQPWESYEQYF,TGTGCCAGCAGTGAACAGCCTTGGGAATCCTACGAGCAGTACTTC
TRBV5-6,once,TRBD2,TRBJ2-3,CASSLAWTSGRADTQYF,TGTGCCAGCAGCTTGGCCTGGACAAGCGGGAGGGCAGATACGCAGTATTTT
TRBV4-1,-,TRBD1,TRBJ2-2,CASSQLTGGYTGELFF,TGCGCCAGCAGCCAACTGACAGGGGGTTACACCGGGGAGCTGTTTTTT
TRBV5-5,-,-,TRBJ1-1,CASSLEVSTEAFF,TGTGCCAGCAGCTTGGAGGTCTCCACTGAAGCTTTCTTT
TRBV7-2,-,TRBD1,TRBJ2-7,CASSLVAGQEAYEQYF,TGTGCCAGCAGCTTAGTTGCGGGACAGGAAGCCTACGAGCAGTACTTC
TRBV15,-,-,TRBJ2-5,CATSRNRGMKGTQYF,TGTGCCACCAGCAGGAATAGGGGGATGAAGGGGACCCAGTACTTC
TRBV18,-,-,TRBJ2-5,CASSPQEETQYF,TGTGCCAGCTCGCCCCAAGAGGAGACCCAGTACTTC